The rows below give T cell receptor beta chains drawn from one sample of a study of post-analysis software for immune sequencing data. TCRdb ran MiXCR on the PCR reads and lists one entry per CDR3 protein. The sample carries about 560,000 distinct CDR3 sequences, 44% recorded once. Specimen: blood. The receptors originated from a girl aged 10-17 years with multiple sclerosis. Both conserved end residues are part of each CDR3. The D gene is left open where the match is weak. Where a row states a size, it is once, few, many or the class of an expanded clone; other rows omit it.

d_gene	j_gene	abundance	len	v_gene	CDR3aa	CDR3nt
NA	TRBJ2-1	NA	12	TRBV13	CASSMRWDEQFF	TGTGCCAGCAGCATGAGATGGGATGAGCAGTTCTTC
NA	TRBJ2-7	NA	14	TRBV10-3	CAIRGTGPLYEQYF	TGTGCCATCAGGGGGACTGGTCCCCTCTACGAGCAGTACTTC
NA	TRBJ2-5	few	13	TRBV24-1	CATSERLKETQYF	TGTGCCACCAGTGAACGCCTAAAAGAGACCCAGTACTTC
NA	TRBJ1-1	NA	15	TRBV10-3	CAISENRVQNTEAFF	TGTGCCATCAGTGAGAACAGGGTACAGAACACTGAAGCTTTCTTT
TRBD2	TRBJ2-1	few	16	TRBV29-1	CSVEDRNSGSSYEQFF	TGCAGCGTTGAAGATAGAAATAGCGGGAGTTCTTATGAGCAGTTCTTC
NA	TRBJ2-6	NA	14	TRBV2	CASRLGSGANVLTF	TGTGCCAGCAGGCTTGGCTCTGGGGCCAACGTCCTGACTTTC
NA	TRBJ2-5	NA	11	TRBV20-1	CSATPEETQYF	TGCAGTGCTACTCCAGAAGAGACCCAGTACTTC
NA	TRBJ1-2	NA	15	TRBV12-3/TRBV12-4	CASSLRGALSYGYTF	TGTGCCAGCAGTTTACGGGGGGCGCTTAGCTATGGCTACACCTTC
NA	TRBJ2-5	NA	13	TRBV7-9	CASSSAGMETQYF	TGTGCCAGCAGCTCCGCCGGTATGGAGACCCAGTACTTC
NA	TRBJ2-7	few	14	TRBV12-3/TRBV12-4	CASRRGPGIYEQYF	TGTGCCAGCAGAAGGGGCCCCGGGATCTACGAGCAGTACTTC
NA	TRBJ2-1	NA	12	TRBV6-2/TRBV6-3	CASGHTDNEQFF	TGTGCCAGCGGCCACACCGACAATGAGCAGTTCTTC
TRBD1	TRBJ1-6	few	15	TRBV20-1	CSALPDRGRNSPLHF	TGCAGTGCTTTGCCAGACAGGGGTCGTAATTCACCCCTCCACTTT
NA	TRBJ2-7	NA	14	TRBV20-1	CSAKSVTDSYEQYF	TGCAGTGCTAAAAGCGTAACAGACTCCTACGAGCAGTACTTC
TRBD2	TRBJ2-1	NA	12	TRBV7-8	CAIAGGWNEQFF	TGTGCCATCGCGGGAGGCTGGAATGAGCAGTTCTTC
NA	TRBJ2-7	NA	11	TRBV20-1	CSAAGLYEQYF	TGCAGTGCTGCGGGACTCTACGAGCAGTACTTC
NA	TRBJ1-6	NA	15	TRBV15	CATSRRGGYNSPLHF	TGTGCCACCAGCAGAAGGGGCGGCTATAATTCACCCCTCCACTTT
NA	TRBJ2-5	few	14	TRBV5-1	CASSLGVYQETQYF	TGCGCCAGCAGCTTGGGGGTGTACCAAGAGACCCAGTACTTC
TRBD1	TRBJ1-2	few	15	TRBV10-3	CAISGLTGANYGYTF	TGTGCCATCAGTGGTTTGACAGGGGCCAACTATGGCTACACCTTC
NA	TRBJ1-6	NA	14	TRBV7-9	CASSEDLGVSPLHF	TGTGCCAGCAGCGAGGATCTGGGGGTTTCACCCCTCCACTTT
NA	TRBJ1-1	few	13	TRBV5-1	CASSLVRRTEAFF	TGCGCCAGCAGCTTGGTGAGGAGAACTGAAGCTTTCTTT
TRBD2	TRBJ2-7	NA	13	TRBV20-1	CSAVSGRRGEQYF	TGCAGTGCCGTCTCGGGACGGCGGGGGGAGCAGTACTTC
NA	TRBJ2-1	NA	14	TRBV5-1	CASTPSSSYNEQFF	TGCGCCAGCACTCCGTCTAGCTCCTACAATGAGCAGTTCTTC
NA	TRBJ2-6	many	13	TRBV25-1	CASTNSGANVLTF	TGTGCCAGCACCAATTCTGGGGCCAACGTCCTGACTTTC
NA	TRBJ2-7	NA	15	TRBV5-1	CASSLEGLGTYEQYF	TGCGCCAGCAGCTTGGAGGGACTGGGAACCTACGAGCAGTACTTC
TRBD1	TRBJ1-5	NA	16	TRBV20-1	CSVADRGQGSNQPQHF	TGCAGTGTTGCCGACAGGGGCCAGGGGAGCAATCAGCCCCAGCATTTT
NA	TRBJ2-1	few	18	TRBV7-6	CASSFGLDGPYSYNEQFF	TGTGCCAGCAGCTTTGGGCTGGACGGTCCTTACTCCTACAATGAGCAGTTCTTC
NA	TRBJ1-2	once	14	TRBV5-1	CASSSRDGAYGYTF	TGCGCCAGCAGCTCTCGGGACGGCGCCTATGGCTACACCTTC
NA	TRBJ1-4	NA	15	TRBV5-1	CASSLGPGRAWKLFF	TGCGCCAGCAGCTTGGGCCCCGGCAGGGCGTGGAAACTGTTTTTT
TRBD1	TRBJ1-1	NA	17	TRBV5-1	CASSHGRQGMGNTEAFF	TGCGCCAGCAGCCATGGCCGACAGGGAATGGGGAACACTGAAGCTTTCTTT
TRBD2	TRBJ2-5	NA	14	TRBV7-7	CASSPGTSEETQYF	TGTGCCTCGTCCCCCGGGACTAGCGAAGAGACCCAGTACTTC
NA	TRBJ2-4	few	15	TRBV5-1	CASSPYAGAKNIQYF	TGCGCCAGCAGCCCTTACGCGGGGGCCAAAAACATTCAGTACTTC
NA	TRBJ2-3	NA	15	TRBV12-3/TRBV12-4	CASRVRVGGTDTQYF	TGTGCCAGCAGAGTAAGGGTAGGGGGGACAGATACGCAGTATTTT
NA	TRBJ1-2	NA	12	TRBV9	CASNDWGDGYTF	TGTGCCAGCAACGACTGGGGTGATGGCTACACCTTC
NA	TRBJ2-4	few	16	TRBV14	CASSQDVGGAKNIQYF	TGTGCCAGCAGCCAAGATGTTGGGGGGGCCAAAAACATTCAGTACTTC
NA	TRBJ1-4	many	15	TRBV12-3/TRBV12-4	CASSFSGALNEKLFF	TGTGCCAGCAGTTTTTCAGGGGCTCTTAATGAAAAACTGTTTTTT
NA	TRBJ2-7	NA	13	TRBV12-3/TRBV12-4	CASSIQRDYEQYF	TGTGCCAGCAGTATCCAGAGGGACTACGAGCAGTACTTC
NA	TRBJ1-1	few	11	TRBV12-3/TRBV12-4	CASLRDTEAFF	TGTGCCAGCTTAAGAGACACTGAAGCTTTCTTT
NA	TRBJ1-1	NA	15	TRBV7-9	CASSSLPTGNTEAFF	TGTGCCAGCAGCTCCCTCCCCACAGGGAACACTGAAGCTTTCTTT
TRBD1	TRBJ1-6	NA	14	TRBV12-3/TRBV12-4	CASSPQGGNSPLHF	TGTGCCAGCAGTCCACAGGGGGGGAATTCACCCCTCCACTTT
TRBD2	TRBJ2-1	NA	14	TRBV27	CASSGVAGGPRKFF	TGTGCCAGCAGTGGGGTGGCGGGAGGGCCTAGGAAGTTCTTC
NA	TRBJ1-2	NA	13	TRBV5-6	CASSLSWGRGYTF	TGTGCCAGCAGCTTGAGTTGGGGCCGTGGCTACACCTTC
TRBD1	TRBJ1-2	NA	14	TRBV6-1	CASSRDRGEDGYTF	TGTGCCAGCAGCAGAGACAGGGGTGAGGATGGCTACACCTTC
NA	TRBJ2-7	NA	15	TRBV6-6	CARPRRDGTQNEQYF	TGTGCCAGACCTCGCAGGGATGGAACCCAAAACGAGCAGTACTTC
TRBD2	TRBJ2-7	NA	14	TRBV20-1	CSAREASGVYEQYF	TGCAGTGCTAGAGAGGCTAGCGGGGTCTACGAGCAGTACTTC
TRBD2	TRBJ2-7	NA	16	TRBV7-9	CASSSERGLHSYEQYF	TGTGCCAGCAGCTCGGAGCGGGGGCTCCACTCCTACGAGCAGTACTTC
NA	TRBJ2-5	NA	13	TRBV12-3/TRBV12-4	CASSFANQETQYF	TGTGCCAGCAGTTTTGCGAATCAAGAGACCCAGTACTTC
NA	TRBJ2-7	NA	15	TRBV20-1	CSARLGVHSSYEQYF	TGCAGTGCCAGGCTGGGGGTTCACAGCTCCTACGAGCAGTACTTC
NA	TRBJ2-7	few	13	TRBV20-1	CSARPTFSYEQYF	TGCAGTGCTAGACCGACATTCTCCTACGAGCAGTACTTC
NA	TRBJ1-5	NA	12	TRBV3-1	CAGSQGQAPQHF	TGTGCCGGCAGCCAAGGTCAGGCGCCCCAGCATTTT
NA	TRBJ2-7	NA	15	TRBV12-3/TRBV12-4	CASTFGADFSYEQYF	TGTGCCAGCACCTTTGGGGCAGACTTCTCCTACGAGCAGTACTTC